What follows are 22 T cell receptor beta chains derived from one specimen sequenced in a study of regulatory T cells in long-lasting Graves disease. Building of the TCR beta libraries involved iRepertoire HTBI primers and Arm-PCR of CDR3 regions. From the multiplex PCR reads, TCRdb called clonotypes with MiXCR, one entry per CDR3 protein. The repertoire holds about 420,000 distinct CDR3 sequences, with about 15% as singletons. Time point denoted: newly diagnosed GD, antithyroid drugs for less than 3 months. The TCR library was made from RNA that had been extracted from PBMCs in TRIzol. This sample also appeared in a second study, on T cells in Graves' hyperthyroidism and ophthalmopathy.

This specimen was peripheral blood mononuclear cells (PBMCs), taken at new diagnosis, from a patient treated with antithyroid drugs. These receptors came from a young woman with Graves disease.

This rearrangement joins TRBV7-2 to TRBJ2-5; TRBD1 matches at 9 bases. Trimming removed 6 bases from V and 5 bases from J; junction bases left unmatched: 7. The CDR3 is made up of 14 amino acids. Per the germline V gene, CDR1 is SGHTA and CDR2 is FQGNSA. This chain's CDR3 is CASSQQGAGETQYF. In DNA, the CDR3 is TGTGCCAGCAGTCAACAGGGGGCGGGGGAGACCCAGTACTTC.

This clonotype showed up many times. The chain joins TRBV28 to TRBJ2-3; D remains unclear. From germline, CDR1 is MDHEN and CDR2 SYDVKM. V dropped 5 bases and J dropped 2 bases, with 14 bases sitting between them. CDR3 length: 15 residues. The CDR3: CASSPELGPTDTQYF. CDR3 in DNA: TGTGCCAGCAGTCCTGAATTGGGCCCCACAGATACGCAGTATTTT.

On this clonotype: The junction departs from germline at one end; a sequencing error may be responsible. The rearrangement joins TRBV11-2 to TRBJ2-5, with D hard to call. The CDR3 is 16 amino acids. Germline V gives CDR1 SGHAT, CDR2 FQNNGV. The CDR3, as DNA: TGCGCCAGCAGCCAAGAGGTGGCAGCAGCCCAAGAGACCCAGTACTTC. This codes for CASSQEVAAAQETQYF.

This clonotype was seen repeatedly, ten times or more. The chain employs TRBV3-1 and TRBJ1-2; a weak D match, TRBD1 (6 bases). V was clipped by 2 bases and J by 8 bases, with 12 bases between them. The CDR3 covers 13 residues. Germline CDR1 and CDR2: LGHDT and YNNKEL (reference sequence). CDR3 loop: CASSQIQGFGYTF. CDR3 coding DNA: TGTGCCAGCAGCCAAATACAGGGTTTCGGCTACACCTTC.

In this sample, this clonotype turned up a few times. In this CDR3 the conserved last residue, phenylalanine or tryptophan, is missing, so a read error is likely. The chain is built from TRBV5-1 and TRBJ2-7; 7 bases align to TRBD2. Per germline, CDR1 SGHRS and CDR2 YFSETQ. Trimming removed 4 bases from V and 2 bases from J; junction bases left unmatched: 6. The CDR3 runs 14 residues. CDR3 amino acids: CASSLPTSTYEQYS. The CDR3 DNA is TGCGCCAGCAGCCTCCCGACTAGCACCTACGAGCAGTACTCC.

In the case of this clonotype: A much more abundant neighbour one base away suggests this may be a read error. This chain joins TRBV7-9 and TRBJ2-1; 14 nucleotides match TRBD2. The CDR3 is 14 residues long. V shed 5 bases and J 10 bases; nucleotides not matched to a gene: 4. Germline CDR1 and CDR2: SEHNR and FQNEAQ (reference sequence). The CDR3 DNA follows: TGTGCCAGCAGCGCCGGGACTAGCGGGGGCGAGCAGTTCTTC. Translating gives CASSAGTSGGEQFF.

A few counts support this clonotype. The CDR3 loop is CAWTLEVAVNSPLHF. CDR3 coding DNA: TGTGCCTGGACCCTCGAGGTGGCAGTGAATTCACCCCTCCACTTT. The chain uses TRBV30 and TRBJ1-6, with D unclear. Germline CDR1 GTSNPN, CDR2 SVGIG (reference sequence). The CDR3 is 15 amino acids. V gave up 4 bases and J gave up 7 bases, with 17 bases separating them.

The rearrangement uses TRBV28 and TRBJ2-7; 11 nucleotides agree with TRBD2. Germline loops: CDR1 MDHEN, CDR2 SYDVKM. The CDR3 loop spans 18 amino acids. J gave up 1 base and V 5 bases, and 13 bases lay outside the gene matches. CDR3 in amino acids: CASSPRSPSSGGSYEQYF. In DNA form, the CDR3 reads TGTGCCAGCAGTCCAAGGTCCCCTTCTAGCGGGGGGTCCTACGAGCAGTACTTC.

This chain joins TRBV24-1 and TRBJ2-1, with D possibly matching TRBD2 (5 bases). CDR3 size: 16 residues. V was pared by 4 bases and J by 0 bases, with 12 bases between. Germline CDR1 reads KGHDR; CDR2 reads SFDVKD. The CDR3 is CATSDRDAGSYNEQFF. CDR3 DNA sequence: TGTGCCACCAGTGACCGTGACGCGGGCTCCTACAATGAGCAGTTCTTC.

This clonotype appeared a few times. The chain has TRBV24-1 and TRBJ1-3; 10 positions agree with TRBD1. CDR1 KGHDR and CDR2 SFDVKD come from the germline V gene. The CDR3 contains 14 residues. The ends lost 3 bases at V and 7 bases at J; junction bases unmatched: 2. CDR3 DNA sequence: TGTGCCACCAGTGATCCGGGACAGGGGAACACCATATATTTT. Its protein product is CATSDPGQGNTIYF.

Concerning this clonotype: This may be a read error: a much more frequent sequence differs by one nucleotide. This chain connects TRBV3-1 to TRBJ1-1; tentatively, D is TRBD1 (6 bases). Looked up from germline, CDR1 is LGHDT and CDR2 is YNNKEL (reference sequence). The CDR3 sequence is 13 residues long. The germline V and J ends were trimmed by 8 bases and 5 bases, with 15 bases remaining between them. CDR3 sequence (DNA): TGTGCCAGCTCACGGGGGCCTGTGACTGAAGCTTTCTTT. Protein sequence: CASSRGPVTEAFF.

This clonotype came up a few times. It may be a read error: a sequence one base away is much more abundant. J is TRBJ2-7 and V is TRBV6-5, with D perhaps TRBD2 (6 bases). This CDR3 has 16 amino acids. CDR1 is MNHEY and CDR2 is SVGAGI in the germline V gene. CDR3 nucleotides: TGTGCCGGCAGTTACTCGAGAACGGGAGTGTCCTACGAGCAGTACTTC. Protein sequence: CAGSYSRTGVSYEQYF.

This clonotype was detected many times. The rearrangement uses TRBV7-2 and TRBJ2-7; 8 positions agree with TRBD1. Per germline, CDR1 SGHTA and CDR2 FQGNSA. The CDR3 contains 15 residues. V shed 6 bases and J 3 bases; nucleotides not matched to a gene: 10. CDR3 sequence reads: CASSTSRDRYYEQYF. CDR3 bases: TGTGCCAGCAGTACAAGCCGGGACAGGTACTACGAGCAGTACTTC.

This clonotype came up many times. The rearrangement uses TRBV11-2 and TRBJ2-1; 11 bases are a match to TRBD2. The CDR3 runs to 18 residues. V lost 5 bases and J lost 2; bases outside the gene matches: 11. Germline V gene lookup returns CDR1 SGHAT and CDR2 FQNNGV. The CDR3 protein is CASSPRAKTSGTYNEQFF. The CDR3 bases are TGTGCCAGCAGCCCACGGGCAAAGACTAGCGGGACCTACAATGAGCAGTTCTTC.

This clonotype occurred many times. J is TRBJ1-1 and V is TRBV29-1; maybe TRBD1 (6 bases). CDR1 SQVTM and CDR2 ANQGSEA come from the germline V gene. CDR3 length: 14 amino acids. The V end lost 4 bases, the J end lost 3 bases, and 15 bases lay between the germline ends. The CDR3 DNA follows: TGCAGCGTTGTGACAGGTCGGATAGACACTGAAGCTTTCTTT. It codes for CSVVTGRIDTEAFF.

The rearrangement uses TRBV24-1 and TRBJ1-4; possibly TRBD1 for D (5 bases). Trimming stripped 2 bases from V and 8 bases from J, with 14 bases between. The CDR3 consists of 15 residues. Per germline, CDR1 KGHDR and CDR2 SFDVKD. The CDR3 spells CATSDSRPEGEKLFF. The CDR3 bases are TGTGCCACCAGTGATTCCCGTCCCGAGGGGGAAAAACTGTTTTTT.

This clonotype has a count of ten or more. The gene calls are TRBV11-2 and TRBJ1-1, with TRBD1 matching over 10 bases. The CDR3 runs to 14 residues. In germline, CDR1 is SGHAT, CDR2 FQNNGV. Losses at the gene ends were 5 bases for V and 10 bases for J; bases not matched to a gene: 10. The CDR3 coding sequence is TGTGCCAGCAGCCTTAGGGACAGGGGCAAAACAGCTTTCTTT. This sequence encodes CASSLRDRGKTAFF.

The CDR3: CASSQGSGDTEAFF. The CDR3 bases are TGTGCCAGCAGTCAAGGAAGTGGCGACACTGAAGCTTTCTTT. The genes are TRBV28 and TRBJ1-1; D not resolved. The ends were cut back, 5 bases at V and 3 bases at J, with 13 bases in the middle. The CDR3 extends over 14 amino acids. Germline CDR1 and CDR2: MDHEN and SYDVKM.

The gene calls are TRBV30 and TRBJ1-1; D remains unclear. The CDR3 length is 12 residues. Germline CDR1 GTSNPN, CDR2 SVGIG (reference sequence). Trimming took 2 bases from V and 2 from J, leaving 6 bases between them. CDR3: CAWSQANTEAFF. The CDR3 DNA sequence: TGTGCCTGGAGTCAGGCAAACACTGAAGCTTTCTTT.

The table lists this clonotype with many counts. The V and J genes are TRBV28 and TRBJ2-1, with D possibly TRBD2 on 6 matching bases. Germline values: CDR1 MDHEN, CDR2 SYDVKM. This CDR3 contains 13 residues. Trimming removed 3 bases at V and 8 bases at J, with 11 bases between. CDR3 DNA sequence: TGTGCCAGCAGTTTCCGACTAGGCGATGAGCAGTTCTTC. This gives the protein CASSFRLGDEQFF.

The rearrangement links TRBV25-1 to TRBJ2-2; D is ambiguous. This CDR3 is built from 13 residues. V was cut by 1 base and J by 4 bases, with 4 bases left in between. The germline V gene has CDR1 MGHDK and CDR2 SYGVNS. CDR3 bases: TGTGCCAGCAGTGAATGGGGCACCGGGGAGCTGTTTTTT. This codes for CASSEWGTGELFF.

This clonotype has ten or more counts. The rearrangement links TRBV3-1 to TRBJ2-5; possible D gene TRBD2, 5 bases. CDR3 length: 12 amino acids. V dropped 5 bases and J dropped 5 bases, with 9 bases sitting between them. The germline V gene encodes CDR1 LGHDT and CDR2 YNNKEL (reference sequence). DNA of the CDR3: TGTGCCAGCAGCGCCCGAGGGGAGACCCAGTACTTC. Translating it yields CASSARGETQYF.